A single T cell receptor beta chain is shown here with its context. Other DNA sequences in this specimen translate into the identical CDR3. Germline CDR1 MNHEY, CDR2 SMNVEV (reference sequence). CDR3 length: 15 residues. V lost 3 bases to trimming and J lost 2 bases, with 11 bases between them. The data derive from a study of Ad26.COV2.S vaccination and SARS-CoV-2 variants. Only in-frame clones appear in the TCRdb table, and some are missing; sequencing was by immunoSEQ multiplex PCR. Altogether 120,000 to 150,000 clones are present, 86% being singletons, with the ten largest covering around 5.1%. The clonotype originates from a human donor who had recovered from COVID-19. Sequencing was performed on peripheral blood, taken after recovery from COVID-19. This rearrangement joins TRBV27 to TRBJ1-5, with D perhaps matching TRBD1 (6 bases). In DNA, the CDR3 is TGTGCCAGCAGTTTGGGACCAGGGGGCAATCAGCCCCAGCATTTT. Translated: CASSLGPGGNQPQHF.